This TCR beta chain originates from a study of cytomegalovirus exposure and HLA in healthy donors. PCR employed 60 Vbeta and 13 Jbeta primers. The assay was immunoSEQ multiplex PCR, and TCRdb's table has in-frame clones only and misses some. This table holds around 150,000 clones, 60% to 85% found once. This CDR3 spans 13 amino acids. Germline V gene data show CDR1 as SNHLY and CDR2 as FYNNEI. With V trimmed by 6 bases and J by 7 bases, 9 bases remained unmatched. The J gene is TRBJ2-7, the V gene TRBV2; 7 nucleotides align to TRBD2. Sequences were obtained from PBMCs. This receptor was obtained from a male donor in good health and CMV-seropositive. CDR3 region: CASRREGFTEQYF. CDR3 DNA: TGTGCCAGCAGGAGGGAGGGGTTTACGGAGCAGTACTTC. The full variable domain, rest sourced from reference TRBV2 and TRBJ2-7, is EPEVTQTPSHQVTQMGQEVILRCVPISNHLYFYWYRQILGQKVEFLVSFYNNEISEKSEIFDDQFSVERPDGSNFTLKIRSTKLEDSAMYFCASRREGFTEQYFGPGTRLTVT.